These 17 T cell receptor beta chains were sequenced from one sample in a study of T cell repertoires in cytomegalovirus infection. TCRdb reprocessed the reads via MiXCR and lists one record per CDR3 protein. The data contain 550,000 to 700,000 distinct CDR3 sequences, around 40% of them seen just once; the ten biggest clones take up over 45%. Their antigens remain unidentified. Specimen: cultured PBMCs, collected from culture after CMV antigen stimulation. The receptors derive from a human donor in good health (CMV status not recorded). Some clones in this sample may be carry-over from other donors' samples.

This clonotype was seen ten or more times. This chain uses TRBV7-2 with TRBJ1-5, with D tentatively TRBD1 (5 bases). CDR1 is SGHTA, CDR2 FQGNSA, per germline. Between the trimmed V and J ends, which lost 1 base and 5 bases, there was a span of 12 bases. The CDR3 is made up of 15 amino acids. CDR3 bases: TGTGCCAGCAGCTTAGGGGGAAGGGGTGATCAGCCCCAGCATTTT. It codes for CASSLGGRGDQPQHF.

The chain carries TRBV30 and TRBJ2-5; D may be TRBD2 (5 bases). Trimming took off 0 bases at V and 1 base at J, with 18 bases between the two ends. The germline V gene encodes CDR1 GTSNPN and CDR2 SVGIG (reference sequence). The CDR3 runs to 17 residues. DNA of the CDR3: TGTGCCTGGAGTGTAGGACTTACGACCCTCCCCCAAGAGACCCAGTACTTC. Its protein product is CAWSVGLTTLPQETQYF.

This clonotype was observed at least ten times. This rearrangement joins TRBV7-2 to TRBJ2-5; D gene ambiguous. With 2 bases removed from V and 5 bases from J, the gap between germline ends came to 12 bases. The germline CDR1 and CDR2 sequences are SGHTA and FQGNSA. The CDR3 runs 14 residues. The CDR3, as DNA: TGTGCCAGCAGCTTACTAAGTGCAAGGGAGACCCAGTACTTC. As protein: CASSLLSARETQYF.

At least ten counts were recorded for this clonotype. This sequence joins TRBV7-2 and TRBJ2-3; 14 bases align to TRBD2. The J segment lost 4 bases and the V segment lost 3 bases, leaving 3 bases of the junction unmatched. Germline V gives CDR1 SGHTA, CDR2 FQGNSA. The CDR3 length is 16 residues. CDR3 sequence: CASSLTSGGAPDTQYF. In DNA form, the CDR3 reads TGTGCCAGCAGCTTGACTAGCGGGGGGGCCCCAGATACGCAGTATTTT.

The gene calls are TRBV29-1 and TRBJ2-3, with 9 bases that match TRBD1. This CDR3 contains 13 residues. With 7 bases clipped from V and 3 bases from J, the junction kept 5 bases outside the gene matches. Germline V lookup: CDR1 SQVTM, CDR2 ANQGSEA. CDR3 bases: TGCAGCGCCCTCGGACAGGGGACAGATACGCAGTATTTT. Translated, it gives CSALGQGTDTQYF.

The chain carries TRBV6-6 and TRBJ1-1, with 7 bases matching TRBD1. Trimming took 6 bases from V and 2 from J; bases not matched to a gene: 9. CDR3 length: 15 residues. From germline, CDR1 is MNHNY and CDR2 SVGAGI (reference sequence). The CDR3 sequence: CASRTGNRGNTEAFF. CDR3 coding DNA: TGTGCCAGCAGGACCGGGAACAGGGGAAACACTGAAGCTTTCTTT.

The sample holds a few counts of this clonotype. This chain joins TRBV6-1 and TRBJ1-2, with 7 positions matching TRBD1. The CDR3 length is 15 residues. Per germline, CDR1 MNHNS and CDR2 SASEGT. The trim removed 1 base at V and 8 bases at J, leaving 10 bases unmatched. The CDR3 here is CASSEGQSTGFGYTF. The CDR3 DNA sequence: TGTGCCAGCAGTGAAGGTCAGTCGACAGGGTTCGGCTACACCTTC.

This clonotype has just one count. The chain employs TRBV14 and TRBJ2-3, with TRBD2 matching 12 bases. Germline CDR1 is SGHDN and CDR2 is FVKESK. The CDR3 has 17 amino acids. J lost 4 bases, V lost 3 bases, and 8 bases had no gene match. CDR3 region: CASSHPLAGGFSDTQYF. CDR3 DNA sequence: TGTGCCAGCAGCCATCCACTAGCGGGAGGTTTTTCAGATACGCAGTATTTT.

The genes are TRBV20-1 and TRBJ2-3, with 9 bases fitting TRBD2. In germline, CDR1 is DFQATT, CDR2 SNEGSKA (reference sequence). Unmatched junction bases numbered 3, after V lost 4 bases and J lost 4 bases. This CDR3 has 13 amino acids. The CDR3 region has the DNA TGCAGTGCTAATCTAGCGGGACCAGATACGCAGTATTTT. Encoded protein: CSANLAGPDTQYF.

V is TRBV10-3 and J is TRBJ2-7; the D is unclear. Trimming pared 11 bases from V and 3 bases from J, leaving 5 bases between. Germline V gene data show CDR1 as ENHRY and CDR2 as SYGVKD. The CDR3 is made up of 9 amino acids. This CDR3 reads CASNYEQYF. The CDR3 nucleotides are TGTGCCTCCAACTACGAGCAGTACTTC.

This clonotype came up a few times. This chain joins TRBV4-3 and TRBJ2-7; no clear D. The V and J ends lost 0 bases and 5 bases respectively, with 17 bases between them. The CDR3 has 16 amino acids. Germline assignment: CDR1 LGHNA and CDR2 YSLEER. The CDR3 sequence is CASSQDLGSWNDEQYF. As DNA, the CDR3 is TGCGCCAGCAGCCAAGATCTGGGGTCATGGAATGACGAGCAGTACTTC.

The chain combines TRBV30 with TRBJ2-2; 11 nucleotides agree with TRBD1. After removal of 5 bases from V and 5 bases from J, the junction contained 7 bases not matched to a gene. CDR1 is GTSNPN, CDR2 SVGIG, per germline (reference sequence). This CDR3 is 15 amino acids long. CDR3 residues: CAWAGQGALTGELFF. The CDR3 nucleotides read TGTGCCTGGGCCGGACAGGGGGCGCTTACCGGGGAGCTGTTTTTT. The complete variable domain, with remaining parts taken from reference TRBV30 and TRBJ2-2, reads SQTIHQWPATLVQPVGSPLSLECTVEGTSNPNLYWYRQAAGRGLQLLFYSVGIGQISSEVPQNLSASRPQDRQFILSSKKLLLSDSGFYLCAWAGQGALTGELFFGEGSRLTVL.

The chain is built from TRBV7-6 and TRBJ2-3; D tentatively reads TRBD1 or TRBD2 (7 bases each). The CDR3 loop spans 15 amino acids. V was shortened by 5 bases and J by 6 bases, with 18 bases between the two germline ends. CDR1 SGHVS and CDR2 FNYEAQ come from the germline V gene. The CDR3 loop is CASSKPGGVADTQYF. The DNA for the CDR3 is TGTGCCAGCAGCAAGCCAGGGGGGGTAGCGGATACGCAGTATTTT.

The rearrangement joins TRBV20-1 to TRBJ2-1; D unresolved. Trimming stripped 4 bases from V and 9 bases from J, with 13 bases between. CDR3 length equals 12 residues. The germline V gene has CDR1 DFQATT and CDR2 SNEGSKA (reference sequence). The CDR3 nucleotides are TGCAGTGCTAAACGGACCTCCCCTGAGCAGTTCTTC. It codes for CSAKRTSPEQFF.

Here the CDR3 DNA reads TGTGCCAGCAGTTTATCTCGGGGCAGCGGGAACATTCAGTACTTC. Amino acids: CASSLSRGSGNIQYF. The chain couples TRBV27 to TRBJ2-4, with D perhaps TRBD2 (6 bases). The CDR3 consists of 15 residues. Germline CDR1 reads MNHEY; CDR2 reads SMNVEV (reference sequence). Trimming removed 0 bases at V and 7 bases at J, with 13 bases between.

Notes on this clonotype: At one end the junction does not follow the germline gene, possibly because of a read error. V usage is TRBV2 and J usage is TRBJ2-5; weak D call: TRBD2 (6 bases). Germline values: CDR1 SNHLY, CDR2 FYNNEI. This CDR3 is built from 15 residues. The chain's CDR3 is CASSGVLASPPTLDF. The CDR3 region has the DNA TGTGCCAGCAGTGGCGTTCTAGCGAGCCCCCCTACCCTCGACTTC. Full variable domain (outside the CDR3, taken from reference TRBV2 and TRBJ2-5): EPEVTQTPSHQVTQMGQEVILRCVPISNHLYFYWYRQILGQKVEFLVSFYNNEISEKSEIFDDQFSVERPDGSNFTLKIRSTKLEDSAMYFCASSGVLASPPTLDFGPGTRLLVL.

This clonotype has only a few counts. The genes are TRBV10-3 and TRBJ2-7; 12 bases map to TRBD2. CDR1 is ENHRY and CDR2 is SYGVKD in the germline V gene. V shed 0 bases and J 5 bases; nucleotides not matched to a gene: 2. The CDR3 has 15 residues. For the CDR3, the DNA is TGTGCCATCAGTGAGTCGACTAGCGGGAGAGACGAGCAGTACTTC. Translated, it gives CAISESTSGRDEQYF.